This entry features one T cell receptor (beta chain) sequence. The CDR3 extends over 16 amino acids. V was pared by 5 bases and J by 0 bases, with 13 bases between. The data are from a study of T-cell reconstitution after alpha-beta-depleted transplantation in children. A TCRbeta library incorporating unique molecular identifiers was prepared. TCRdb passed the PCR reads through MiXCR, listing each CDR3 protein once. The table has 450,000 to 500,000 distinct CDR3 sequences, about 12% seen once; the top ten hold 4.5% to 6%. The receptor comes from a human donor who donated a stem cell graft to a child with combined immunodeficiency. Sequencing used PBMCs from the stem cell graft donor, obtained from the stem cell graft. The V and J genes are TRBV12-3 or TRBV12-4 and TRBJ2-2; D might be TRBD1 (5 bases). CDR3 sequence: CASSAMDITNTGELFF. CDR3 in DNA: TGTGCCAGCAGTGCGATGGACATAACGAACACCGGGGAGCTGTTTTTT.